This TCR beta chain was retrieved from a study of blood T cell repertoires in COVID-19. The CDR3 has 14 amino acids. Germline CDR1 reads SGHDT; CDR2 reads YYEEEE. Losses at the gene ends were 2 bases for V and 1 base for J; bases not matched to a gene: 2. Assignment of participants to cohorts was predicated upon participant-reported clinical history. Produced via immunoSEQ multiplex PCR; TCRdb's table is partial and in-frame only. In the table there are 300,000 to 500,000 clones, roughly 90% of which are singletons. The TCR sequence derives from a woman under 40 with acute COVID-19. J is TRBJ1-1 and V is TRBV5-6; 7 nucleotides line up with TRBD1. Material: PBMCs or T cells enriched from blood (not recorded which). Written as DNA, the CDR3 is TGTGCCAGCAGCTTTGGGACAGAGAACACTGAAGCTTTCTTT. Translated: CASSFGTENTEAFF.